This T cell receptor (beta chain) was observed in a study of identical twins. This clonotype was found a few times. The antigen remains unidentified. Study-level findings and limits: Invariant MAIT and iNKT cells could partly confound zero-insertion analyses.

Template switching added a universal primer site; cDNA carried unique molecular identifiers. From the 5' RACE reads, TCRdb called clonotypes with MiXCR, one entry per CDR3 protein. The sample holds approximately 700,000 distinct CDR3 sequences, about 20% seen once. A further study also used this sample, focusing on T cells expressing NK-cell markers.

The sample comprised PBMCs. The TCR sequence derives from a woman aged 18-29 years in good health.

Written as DNA, the CDR3 is TGTGCCAGCACCACATGGGGCACCGGGGAGCTGTTTTTT. Its protein is CASTTWGTGELFF. The V call is TRBV9, the J call TRBJ2-2; D not resolved. The CDR3 spans 13 residues. V was clipped by 6 bases and J by 4 bases, with 10 bases between them. Per germline, CDR1 SGDLS and CDR2 YYNGEE.